What follows are 28 T cell receptor beta chains derived from one specimen sequenced in a study of shared clonotypes between healthy human individuals. Using immunoSEQ multiplex PCR, the repertoire was profiled, and TCRdb retains in-frame clones only, with some absent. The sample holds roughly 2.2 million clones, 85% to 95% seen once. Sequenced: naive CD4+ T cells from PBMCs. Described subset: CD45RA+ positively selected. These receptors all come from a man between 18 and 29 years old in good health. Some clones in this sample may be carry-over from other donors' samples.

The chain uses TRBV6-5 and TRBJ2-7; D is possibly TRBD2 (5 bases). Germline-derived CDR1 and CDR2 are MNHEY and SVGAGI. V was shortened by 6 bases and J by 2 bases, with 14 bases between the two germline ends. The CDR3 consists of 14 residues. DNA of the CDR3: TGTGCCAGCAGCCCACGGACTTTGACCTACGAGCAGTACTTC. Amino acids: CASSPRTLTYEQYF.

The rearrangement uses TRBV5-6 and TRBJ2-7, with TRBD2 identical over 7 bases. Germline CDR1 SGHDT, CDR2 YYEEEE. The CDR3 has 14 amino acids. The trim removed 4 bases at V and 2 bases at J, leaving 6 bases unmatched. The CDR3 region has the DNA TGTGCCAGCAGCGGGGCTAGCGGAGCCTACGAGCAGTACTTC. It specifies CASSGASGAYEQYF.

The chain recombines TRBV27 with TRBJ2-6; D not certain. The V and J ends lost 7 bases and 0 bases respectively, with 22 bases between them. CDR1 and CDR2 (germline): MNHEY, SMNVEV (reference sequence). There are 19 residues in the CDR3. The CDR3 DNA reads as TGTGCCAGCATCCCCCGGTTTGGCGCTACGGTCTCTGGGGCCAACGTCCTGACTTTC. Encoded protein: CASIPRFGATVSGANVLTF.

The CDR3 DNA sequence: TGTGCCAGCAGTGAAATGAGGGACACATCGAACTATGGCTACACCTTC. It specifies CASSEMRDTSNYGYTF. V and J are TRBV6-1 and TRBJ1-2; a possible D gene is TRBD1 (6 bases). Germline V gene sequence: CDR1 MNHNS, CDR2 SASEGT. V lost 2 bases and J 2 bases, leaving 15 bases between the germline ends. This CDR3 region has 16 residues.

Details on this clone: Additional DNA sequences in this sample encode the identical CDR3. The chain carries TRBV7-2 and TRBJ2-1; 12 positions match TRBD2. J gave up 4 bases and V 5 bases, and 6 bases lay outside the gene matches. The germline CDR1 and CDR2 sequences are SGHTA and FQGNSA. The length of the CDR3 is 16 residues. CDR3 nucleotide sequence: TGTGCCAGCAGCCCCCTTGGGACTAGCGGGTACAATGAGCAGTTCTTC. This codes for CASSPLGTSGYNEQFF.

In this sample, this clone turned up once. The rearrangement links TRBV18 to TRBJ1-5, with TRBD1 matching 7 bases. CDR3 length: 15 amino acids. The junction had 5 bases not matched to a gene; V was cut back by 2 bases and J by 4 bases. The V gene's germline CDR1 is KGHSH and CDR2 LQKENI. The CDR3 DNA is TGTGCCAGCTCACCAGGGACAGCTTTAAATCAGCCCCAGCATTTT. Translating it yields CASSPGTALNQPQHF. Looking up the rest from reference TRBV18 and TRBJ1-5 gives the full variable domain: NAGVMQNPRHLVRRRGQEARLRCSPMKGHSHVYWYRQLPEEGLKFMVYLQKENIIDESGMPKERFSAEFPKEGPSILRIQQVVRGDSAAYFCASSPGTALNQPQHFGDGTRLSIL.

There are a few counts of this clone. Without the conserved terminal phenylalanine or tryptophan, this CDR3 likely stems from a read error. It is unclear where the CDR3 begins or ends on the DNA, so no DNA is shown, and the CDR3 is as TCRdb lists it. V is TRBV6-6 and J is TRBJ1-2; the table's TRBD1 call for D was not verified on the DNA. The CDR3 is 11 amino acids long, termini counted. CDR1 is MNHNY and CDR2 is SVGAGI in the germline V gene (reference sequence). The chain's CDR3 is CASSKGALVTL.

This chain joins TRBV21-1 and TRBJ2-2; the DNA was not compared with TRBD1, the D call given in the table. TRBV21-1 is annotated as a pseudogene. The CDR3 runs 13 residues. The CDR3 reads CAGRQGTTGELFF. CDR3 bases: TGTGCCGGCAGACAGGGGACCACCGGGGAGCTGTTTTTT.

Concerning this clone: Within the sample, other DNA sequences also encode this same CDR3. The chain combines TRBV9 with TRBJ2-2, with 10 nucleotides matching TRBD1. The germline CDR1 and CDR2 sequences are SGDLS and YYNGEE. The J segment lost 5 bases and the V segment lost 3 bases, leaving 4 bases of the junction unmatched. This CDR3 has 15 amino acids. CDR3 amino acids: CASSARDRGTGELFF. For the CDR3, the DNA is TGTGCCAGCAGCGCTCGGGACAGGGGAACCGGGGAGCTGTTTTTT.

The chain couples TRBV5-1 to TRBJ2-7, with a weak D call TRBD2 (6 bases). The length of the CDR3 is 13 residues. With 5 bases removed from V and 4 bases from J, the gap between germline ends came to 13 bases. The germline V gene encodes CDR1 SGHRS and CDR2 YFSETQ. CDR3: CASRDPGTYEQYF. Here the CDR3 DNA reads TGCGCCAGCAGGGACCCTGGGACTTACGAGCAGTACTTC. The full variable domain, in which reference TRBV5-1 and TRBJ2-7 provide the parts outside the CDR3, is KAGVTQTPRYLIKTRGQQVTLSCSPISGHRSVSWYQQTPGQGLQFLFEYFSETQRNKGNFPGRFSGRQFSNSRSEMNVSTLELGDSALYLCASRDPGTYEQYFGPGTRLTVT.

This chain joins TRBV19 and TRBJ2-7, with D tentatively TRBD1 (6 bases). The V end lost 7 bases, the J end lost 5 bases, and 18 bases lay between the germline ends. Per the germline V gene, CDR1 is LNHDA and CDR2 is SQIVND (reference sequence). This CDR3 comprises 14 residues. DNA of the CDR3: TGTGCCAGTAAGGATGGGCCAGGGGTCCACGAGCAGTACTTC. Residues: CASKDGPGVHEQYF.

The chain links TRBV28 to TRBJ2-2; D might be TRBD1 (6 bases). Germline V gene lookup returns CDR1 MDHEN and CDR2 SYDVKM. V was shortened by 11 bases and J by 3 bases, with 13 bases between the two germline ends. The CDR3 runs to 13 residues. This CDR3 is CAGGQSDTGELFF. Written as DNA, the CDR3 is TGTGCCGGGGGCCAGTCAGACACCGGGGAGCTGTTTTTT.

This clone was seen only a few times. The chain has TRBV5-1 and TRBJ2-5; no definite D call. The CDR3 sequence is 14 residues long. CDR1 is SGHRS and CDR2 is YFSETQ in the germline V gene. Between the trimmed V and J ends, which lost 1 base and 1 base, there was a span of 8 bases. In nucleotides, the CDR3 is TGCGCCAGCAGCTTGATCCCAGCCCAAGAGACCCAGTACTTC. It yields the protein CASSLIPAQETQYF.

This rearrangement joins TRBV9 to TRBJ2-5; tentatively, D is TRBD2 (5 bases). V shed 0 bases and J shed 3 bases, with 6 bases lying between them. Germline CDR1 SGDLS, CDR2 YYNGEE. This CDR3 has 13 residues. The DNA for the CDR3 is TGTGCCAGCAGCGTAGACGGGAAAGAGACCCAGTACTTC. The encoded protein is CASSVDGKETQYF.

The gene calls are TRBV5-1 and TRBJ2-5, with D possibly being TRBD2 (6 bases). This CDR3 is built from 14 residues. The germline gives CDR1 SGHRS, CDR2 YFSETQ. The V end lost 4 bases, the J end lost 5 bases, and 15 bases lay between the germline ends. CDR3 DNA sequence: TGCGCCAGCAGCCCAGGGACTTCACGGGAGACCCAGTACTTC. It specifies CASSPGTSRETQYF.

This rearrangement joins TRBV5-1 to TRBJ2-1, with no clear D. Germline loops: CDR1 SGHRS, CDR2 YFSETQ. This CDR3 has 14 residues. V lost 0 bases and J 8 bases, leaving 12 bases between the germline ends. In nucleotides, the CDR3 is TGCGCCAGCAGCTTGGTGGCCCCGACTGATGAGCAGTTCTTC. Its protein product is CASSLVAPTDEQFF.

This sequence joins TRBV28 and TRBJ2-1; 8 bases match TRBD1. J gave up 3 bases and V 7 bases, and 8 bases lay outside the gene matches. Germline V CDR1 and CDR2: MDHEN, SYDVKM. The CDR3 covers 15 residues. CDR3 in amino acids: CASISPGGLYNEQFF. The CDR3, as DNA: TGTGCCAGCATCTCACCAGGGGGCCTCTACAATGAGCAGTTCTTC. The whole variable domain, remainder taken from reference TRBV28 and TRBJ2-1, is DVKVTQSSRYLVKRTGEKVFLECVQDMDHENMFWYRQDPGLGLRLIYFSYDVKMKEKGDIPEGYSVSREKKERFSLILESASTNQTSMYLCASISPGGLYNEQFFGPGTRLTVL.

V gene TRBV5-1 combines with J gene TRBJ2-2, with 10 bases identical to TRBD1. V was pared by 0 bases and J by 6 bases, with 5 bases of the junction left unmatched. CDR1 is SGHRS, CDR2 YFSETQ, per germline. The CDR3 contains 16 residues. CDR3 DNA sequence: TGCGCCAGCAGCTTGGAAGGGACAGGGGCCTCCGGGGAGCTGTTTTTT. As protein: CASSLEGTGASGELFF.

The rearrangement links TRBV6-6 to TRBJ1-5; 8 positions match TRBD1. Per the germline V gene, CDR1 is MNHNY and CDR2 is SVGAGI (reference sequence). This CDR3 is 16 amino acids long. V lost 2 bases to trimming and J lost 6 bases; unmatched junction nucleotides: 9. CDR3 sequence reads: CASSYTTGQGAQPQHF. In DNA form, the CDR3 reads TGTGCCAGCAGTTACACGACCGGACAGGGTGCTCAGCCCCAGCATTTT.

Remarks on this clone: Different DNA sequences within this sample yield the same CDR3. The chain employs TRBV6-5 and TRBJ2-7; D possibly corresponds to TRBD1 (6 bases). CDR3 length: 13 residues. Per germline, CDR1 MNHEY and CDR2 SVGAGI. Trimming took 5 bases from V and 0 from J, leaving 8 bases between them. In DNA form, the CDR3 reads TGTGCCAGCAGTCCACAGGGCTCCTACGAGCAGTACTTC. This gives the protein CASSPQGSYEQYF.

This chain joins TRBV5-1 and TRBJ1-2; D gene uncertain. Trimming pared 0 bases from V and 3 bases from J, leaving 15 bases between. The CDR3 runs to 16 residues. Looked up from germline, CDR1 is SGHRS and CDR2 is YFSETQ. The CDR3 protein is CASSLVVSGRYYGYTF. The CDR3 bases are TGCGCCAGCAGCTTGGTGGTTTCGGGCAGGTACTATGGCTACACCTTC.

V is TRBV15 and J is TRBJ2-5, with 8 bases matching TRBD2. CDR1 and CDR2 from the germline V gene are LNHNV and YYDKDF (reference sequence). This CDR3 has 15 residues. Germline trimming cut 3 bases from V and 7 bases from J; bases unmatched to any gene: 10. The DNA of the CDR3 is TGTGCCACCAGCAGGGAATCCGGGACTAGGGCGACCCAGTACTTC. Its translation is CATSRESGTRATQYF.

The chain uses TRBV2 and TRBJ1-1; possible D gene TRBD1, 6 bases. The V gene's germline CDR1 is SNHLY and CDR2 FYNNEI. This CDR3 comprises 15 residues. V dropped 6 bases and J dropped 1 base, with 15 bases sitting between them. The CDR3 nucleotides are TGTGCCAGCAGGGCGTCCGGGGGCACGAACACTGAAGCTTTCTTT. Amino acids: CASRASGGTNTEAFF.

The V call is TRBV6-5, the J call TRBJ1-2; 7 nucleotides align to TRBD1. Per germline, CDR1 MNHEY and CDR2 SVGAGI. The CDR3 loop spans 13 amino acids. V was pared by 5 bases and J by 7 bases, with 7 bases of the junction left unmatched. The CDR3 sequence: CASSRTGGLGYTF. CDR3 DNA sequence: TGTGCCAGCAGTAGGACAGGTGGGCTTGGCTACACCTTC.

This clone appeared once. V usage is TRBV11-2 and J usage is TRBJ1-4, with 7 bases aligning to TRBD1. This CDR3 has 15 amino acids. Germline CDR1 and CDR2: SGHAT and FQNNGV. V lost 5 bases to trimming and J lost 6 bases; unmatched junction nucleotides: 9. The CDR3 reads CASSLSGQLYEKLFF. The CDR3 coding sequence is TGTGCCAGCAGCCTGTCGGGACAGCTTTATGAAAAACTGTTTTTT.

The chain links TRBV7-9 to TRBJ1-2; unclear D gene. The CDR3 covers 15 residues. Germline V CDR1 and CDR2: SEHNR, FQNEAQ (reference sequence). Between the trimmed V and J ends, which lost 4 bases and 4 bases, there was a span of 16 bases. CDR3 nucleotide sequence: TGTGCCAGCAGCTACCCCGCGCACGGCTCCTATGGCTACACCTTC. This sequence encodes CASSYPAHGSYGYTF.

The genes are TRBV29-1 and TRBJ2-1; D is possibly TRBD2 (6 bases). This CDR3 contains 14 residues. CDR1 and CDR2 from the germline V gene are SQVTM and ANQGSEA. Trimming took off 7 bases at V and 2 bases at J, with 15 bases between the two ends. The chain's CDR3 is CSGLTRPTYNEQFF. CDR3 DNA sequence: TGCAGCGGACTGACTAGGCCGACCTACAATGAGCAGTTCTTC.

On this clone itself: This CDR3 is also generated by other DNA sequences in the sample. The chain couples TRBV5-1 to TRBJ2-3, with 10 bases lining up with TRBD2. The CDR3 has 15 amino acids. J lost 3 bases, V lost 0 bases, and 1 base had no gene match. CDR1 and CDR2 from the germline V gene are SGHRS and YFSETQ. The CDR3 here is CASSLGTSGTDTQYF. For the CDR3, the DNA is TGCGCCAGCAGCTTGGGGACTAGCGGTACAGATACGCAGTATTTT.